The clone carrying this T cell receptor (beta chain) was recorded once. Its antigen is currently unknown. This may arise from a read error, as a much more abundant clone is one base away. The sample contains more than one DNA sequence encoding this CDR3. The deep-level immunoSEQ assay was used. Authors' processing steps: There were no quality scores in the junction-only immunoSEQ sequences, so filtering differed. Sequencing used immunoSEQ multiplex PCR; TCRdb keeps in-frame clones, though not all of them. V and J calls and clone size are as listed in that table; D and trimming were resolved from the DNA. The table lists around 430,000 clones, around 79% of them singletons. This sample was taken from a study of shared clonotypes between healthy human individuals. Across the study: A couple of women and three men aged 18 to 49 served as donors. Overall study findings and caveats: What limited the represented genetic and exposure-history diversity was the small number of donors.

The sequenced material came from PBMCs. This TCR was recovered from a middle-aged woman in good health. Some clones in this sample may be carry-over from other donors' samples.

CDR3 amino acids: CASSLAGSSYNEQFF. Written as DNA, the CDR3 is TGTGCCAGCAGTTTAGCGGGGAGCTCCTACAATGAGCAGTTCTTC. The rearrangement uses TRBV7-9 and TRBJ2-1, with TRBD2 matching 8 bases. The V gene's germline CDR1 is SEHNR and CDR2 FQNEAQ (reference sequence). The CDR3 loop spans 15 amino acids.